Sequencing of this TCR beta chain was carried out in a study of PD-1 blockade in classical Hodgkin lymphoma. General observations from the study: Reported findings placed baseline TCR diversity lower in newly diagnosed patients (compared with healthy donors).

Stated time point: newly diagnosed, previously untreated cHL patient sample. Magnetic negative selection was used to purify CD4+ T cells from thawed PBMCs. TCRdb keeps only in-frame clones here, not all; method: immunoSEQ multiplex PCR. The sample consists of around 27,000 clones, more than 70% of them appearing once. About this clone: Its antigen is unknown.

This CDR3 region has 16 residues. The germline V gene has CDR1 SGHRS and CDR2 YFSETQ. V shed 2 bases, J shed 3 bases, and the junction held 4 bases outside the gene matches. The genes are TRBV5-1 and TRBJ2-1, with 11 bases lining up with TRBD2. The sequence came from a human donor with classical Hodgkin lymphoma. Sequencing was carried out using CD4+ T cells from blood. The CDR3 coding sequence is TGCGCCAGCAGCTTTTTAGCGGGAGGGAGCTACAATGAGCAGTTCTTC. This sequence encodes CASSFLAGGSYNEQFF.